The 6 T cell receptor beta chains below come from one sample, sequenced in a study of identical twins. TCRdb re-derived calls from the 5' RACE reads in MiXCR, one entry per CDR3 protein. This table holds under 800,000 distinct CDR3 sequences, 21% found once. Another study also made use of these data, one on T cells expressing NK-cell markers.

Material: PBMCs. The source of these receptors is a woman under 30 in good health.

The chain combines TRBV9 with TRBJ2-5, with D perhaps TRBD2 (5 bases). Looked up from germline, CDR1 is SGDLS and CDR2 is YYNGEE. Deletions cut 1 base from V and 5 bases from J, with 12 bases between. CDR3 size: 14 residues. The CDR3: CASSVSPPGETQYF. CDR3 nucleotide sequence: TGTGCCAGCAGCGTATCCCCGCCGGGGGAGACCCAGTACTTC.

This clonotype was detected a few times. The V call is TRBV9, the J call TRBJ1-6; no definite D call. CDR1 and CDR2 from the germline V gene are SGDLS and YYNGEE. The length of the CDR3 is 13 residues. V lost 0 bases to trimming and J lost 10 bases, with 8 bases between them. DNA of the CDR3: TGTGCCAGCAGCGTAGGGCGGGAGTCACCCCTCCACTTT. As protein: CASSVGRESPLHF.

The rearrangement uses TRBV7-9 and TRBJ2-1, with D hard to call. The germline CDR1 and CDR2 sequences are SEHNR and FQNEAQ (reference sequence). The CDR3 runs 15 residues. Trimming stripped 5 bases from V and 1 base from J, with 12 bases between. The chain's CDR3 is CASSPRFRSYNEQFF. The CDR3, as DNA: TGTGCCAGCAGCCCTAGGTTCCGATCCTACAATGAGCAGTTCTTC.

A single count supports this clonotype. The genes are TRBV5-1 and TRBJ2-1; 7 nucleotides match TRBD2. Germline V gives CDR1 SGHRS, CDR2 YFSETQ. The CDR3 loop spans 15 amino acids. The ends lost 0 bases at V and 9 bases at J; junction bases unmatched: 9. The CDR3 sequence is CASSLGAGKAPEQFF. CDR3 sequence (DNA): TGCGCCAGCAGCTTGGGAGCGGGGAAGGCCCCTGAGCAGTTCTTC. Looking up the rest from reference TRBV5-1 and TRBJ2-1 gives the full variable domain: KAGVTQTPRYLIKTRGQQVTLSCSPISGHRSVSWYQQTPGQGLQFLFEYFSETQRNKGNFPGRFSGRQFSNSRSEMNVSTLELGDSALYLCASSLGAGKAPEQFFGPGTRLTVL.

The sample holds a few counts of this clonotype. Here the CDR3 reads CASSPMGTSYEQYF. The CDR3 DNA is TGTGCCAGCAGCCCAATGGGGACCTCCTACGAGCAGTACTTC. V is TRBV7-2 and J is TRBJ2-7, with D tentatively TRBD1 or TRBD2 (5 bases each). V gave up 5 bases and J gave up 0 bases, with 11 bases separating them. Germline V gene data show CDR1 as SGHTA and CDR2 as FQGNSA. The CDR3 consists of 14 residues.

This clonotype was detected once. The chain is built from TRBV29-1 and TRBJ2-5, with D possibly being TRBD2 (5 bases). In germline, CDR1 is SQVTM, CDR2 ANQGSEA. Trimming pared 5 bases from V and 0 bases from J, leaving 10 bases between. The CDR3 consists of 13 residues. CDR3 DNA sequence: TGCAGCGTTCGGCGGGCAAACCAAGAGACCCAGTACTTC. Protein product: CSVRRANQETQYF.